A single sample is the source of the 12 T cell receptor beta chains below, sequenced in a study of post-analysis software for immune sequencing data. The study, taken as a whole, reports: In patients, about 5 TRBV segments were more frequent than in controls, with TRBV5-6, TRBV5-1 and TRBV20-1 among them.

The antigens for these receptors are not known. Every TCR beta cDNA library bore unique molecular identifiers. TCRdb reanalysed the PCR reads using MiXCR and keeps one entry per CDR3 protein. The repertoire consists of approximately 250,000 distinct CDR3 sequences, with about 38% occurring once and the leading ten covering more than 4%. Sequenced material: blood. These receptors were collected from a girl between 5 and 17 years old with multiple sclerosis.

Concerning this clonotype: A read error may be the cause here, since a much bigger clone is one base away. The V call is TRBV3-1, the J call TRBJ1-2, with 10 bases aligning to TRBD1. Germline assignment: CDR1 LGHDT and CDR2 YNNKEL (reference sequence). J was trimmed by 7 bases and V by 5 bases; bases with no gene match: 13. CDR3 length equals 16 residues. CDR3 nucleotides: TGTGCCAGCAGCTACGGGACAGGGGTCTCCGCTGGTGGCTACACCTTC. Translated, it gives CASSYGTGVSAGGYTF.

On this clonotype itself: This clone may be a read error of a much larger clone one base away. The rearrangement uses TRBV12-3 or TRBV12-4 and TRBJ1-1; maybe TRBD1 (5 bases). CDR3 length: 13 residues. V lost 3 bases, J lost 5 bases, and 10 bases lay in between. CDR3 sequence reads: CASSFDGGTEAFF. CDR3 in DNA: TGTGCCAGCAGTTTCGACGGGGGGACTGAAGCTTTCTTT.

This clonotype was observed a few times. CDR3: CASSRGQTFEKLFF. The CDR3 coding sequence is TGTGCCAGCAGTAGGGGGCAGACCTTTGAAAAACTGTTTTTT. V gene TRBV12-3 or TRBV12-4 combines with J gene TRBJ1-4, with 7 bases identical to TRBD1. The V gene end was trimmed by 5 bases and the J gene end by 7 bases; junction bases not matched to a gene: 7. The CDR3 runs to 14 residues.

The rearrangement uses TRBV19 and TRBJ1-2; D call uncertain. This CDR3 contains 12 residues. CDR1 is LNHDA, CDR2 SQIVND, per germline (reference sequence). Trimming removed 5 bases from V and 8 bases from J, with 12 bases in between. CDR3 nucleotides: TGTGCCAGTAGTCAATTGCCCGGGGGCTACACCTTC. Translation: CASSQLPGGYTF.

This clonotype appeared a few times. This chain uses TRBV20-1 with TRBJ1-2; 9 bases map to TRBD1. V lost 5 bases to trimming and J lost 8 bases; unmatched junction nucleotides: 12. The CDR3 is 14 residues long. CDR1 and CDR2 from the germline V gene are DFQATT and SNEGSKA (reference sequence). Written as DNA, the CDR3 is TGCAGTGCTCAGCCGGACAGGGGCTCGTCCGGCTACACCTTC. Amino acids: CSAQPDRGSSGYTF.

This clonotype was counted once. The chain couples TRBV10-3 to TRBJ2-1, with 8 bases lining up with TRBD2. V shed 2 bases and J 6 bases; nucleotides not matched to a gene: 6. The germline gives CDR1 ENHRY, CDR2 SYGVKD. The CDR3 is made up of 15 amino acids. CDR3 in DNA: TGTGCCATCAGTGAGGACTGGCTAGCGGGCAATGAGCAGTTCTTC. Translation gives CAISEDWLAGNEQFF.

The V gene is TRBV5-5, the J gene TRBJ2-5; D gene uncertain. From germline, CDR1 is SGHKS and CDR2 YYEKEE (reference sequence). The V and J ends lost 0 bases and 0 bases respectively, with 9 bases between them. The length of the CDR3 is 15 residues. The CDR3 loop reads CASSLAWGYQETQYF. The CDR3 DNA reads TGTGCCAGCAGCTTGGCCTGGGGATACCAAGAGACCCAGTACTTC.

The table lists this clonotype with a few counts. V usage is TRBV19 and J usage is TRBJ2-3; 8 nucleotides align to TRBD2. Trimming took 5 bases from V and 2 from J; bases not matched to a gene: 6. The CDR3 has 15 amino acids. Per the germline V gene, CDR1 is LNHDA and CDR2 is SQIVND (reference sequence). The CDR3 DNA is TGTGCCAGTAGTTCCCAGCGGGGGTTCACAGATACGCAGTATTTT. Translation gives CASSSQRGFTDTQYF.

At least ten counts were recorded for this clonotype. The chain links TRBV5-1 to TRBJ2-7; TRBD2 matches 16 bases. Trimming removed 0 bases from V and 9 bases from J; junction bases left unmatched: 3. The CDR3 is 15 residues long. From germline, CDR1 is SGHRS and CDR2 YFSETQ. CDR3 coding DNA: TGCGCCAGCAGCTTGGATGGGACTAGCGGGAGGGGGCAGTACTTC. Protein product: CASSLDGTSGRGQYF.

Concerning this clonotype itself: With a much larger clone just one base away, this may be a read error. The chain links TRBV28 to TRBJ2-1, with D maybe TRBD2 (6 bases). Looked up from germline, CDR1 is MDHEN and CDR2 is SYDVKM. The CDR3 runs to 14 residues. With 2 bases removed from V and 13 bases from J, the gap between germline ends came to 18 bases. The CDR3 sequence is CASSLRIWEETQFF. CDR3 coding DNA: TGTGCCAGCAGTTTACGGATCTGGGAGGAGACCCAGTTCTTC.

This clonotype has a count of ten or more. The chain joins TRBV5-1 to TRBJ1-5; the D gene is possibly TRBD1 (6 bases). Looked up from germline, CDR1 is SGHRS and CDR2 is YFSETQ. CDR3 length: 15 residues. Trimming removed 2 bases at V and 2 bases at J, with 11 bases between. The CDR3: CASSLQGDGNQPQHF. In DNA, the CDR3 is TGCGCCAGCAGCTTACAGGGTGACGGCAATCAGCCCCAGCATTTT.

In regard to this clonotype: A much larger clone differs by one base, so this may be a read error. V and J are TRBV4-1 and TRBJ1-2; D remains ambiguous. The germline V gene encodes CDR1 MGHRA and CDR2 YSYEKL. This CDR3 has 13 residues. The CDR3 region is CTSSQDPLYGYTF. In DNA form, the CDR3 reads TGCACCAGCAGCCAAGATCCCCTCTATGGCTACACCTTC.